This is a list of T cell receptor beta chains from one sample in a study of cytomegalovirus exposure and HLA in healthy donors. Using immunoSEQ multiplex PCR, the repertoire was profiled, and TCRdb retains in-frame clones only, with some absent. In the table there are about 99,000 clones, roughly 80% of which are singletons. The sequenced sample was PBMCs. All receptors come from a man aged 40-55 years in good health and CMV-seronegative. Both conserved end residues are part of each CDR3. D genes are given only for firm matches. The size entry is marked missing in some rows and otherwise reads once, few, many or a size class.

TRBJ1-6 TRBV5-6 NA 15 NA CASSLDNRGMTPLHF TGTGCCAGCAGCTTGGATAACCGGGGGATGACACCCCTCCACTTT
TRBJ2-2 TRBV7-8 once 15 TRBD1 CASSLGTGGFRELFF TGTGCCAGCAGCCTAGGGACAGGGGGCTTTCGGGAGCTGTTTTTT
TRBJ1-1 TRBV6-6 NA 15 NA CASSSQRGRNTEAFF TGTGCCAGCAGTTCCCAAAGGGGTAGGAACACTGAAGCTTTCTTT
TRBJ1-3 TRBV28 NA 15 TRBD1 CASSLLGGRGNTIYF TGTGCCAGCAGTTTATTAGGGGGCCGTGGAAACACCATATATTTT
TRBJ1-2 TRBV11-2 NA 12 TRBD1 CASSKQGVGYTF TGTGCCAGCAGCAAGCAGGGGGTCGGCTACACCTTC
TRBJ1-2 TRBV18 NA 14 TRBD1 CASSPGQENYGYTF TGTGCCAGCTCACCTGGACAGGAGAACTATGGCTACACCTTC
TRBJ2-5 TRBV27 NA 15 TRBD2 CASSFEGGPQETQYF TGTGCCAGCAGTTTTGAGGGAGGGCCACAAGAGACCCAGTACTTC
TRBJ1-2 TRBV25-1 NA 16 TRBD1 CASSGPSDRGHYGYTF TGTGCCAGCAGTGGACCATCGGACAGGGGGCACTATGGCTACACCTTC
TRBJ2-6 TRBV5-1 NA 17 NA CASSNGGRDSGANVLTF TGCGCCAGCAGTAACGGGGGAAGAGACTCTGGGGCCAACGTCCTGACTTTC
TRBJ2-5 TRBV2 NA 16 TRBD1 CASHGTAKGSQETQYF TGTGCCAGCCACGGGACAGCCAAAGGGAGCCAAGAGACCCAGTACTTC
TRBJ2-7 TRBV27 NA 19 TRBD2 CASSFAGGIGDWIHYEQYF TGTGCCAGCAGTTTCGCGGGGGGCATTGGGGACTGGATACACTACGAGCAGTACTTC
TRBJ2-2 TRBV9 once 19 TRBD2 CASSPRGGLAPSNTGELFF TGTGCCAGCAGCCCTAGAGGGGGACTAGCTCCTTCGAACACCGGGGAGCTGTTTTTT
TRBJ2-1 TRBV5-4 NA 17 NA CASSSEGGRGSYNEQFF TGTGCCAGCAGCTCGGAGGGGGGGCGAGGATCCTACAATGAGCAGTTCTTC
TRBJ2-7 TRBV19 NA 15 TRBD1 CASNDPGTGEYEQYF TGTGCCAGTAACGACCCAGGGACAGGGGAATACGAGCAGTACTTC
TRBJ1-1 TRBV21-1 NA 17 NA CASSKSGAGGRETEAFF TGTGCCAGCAGCAAATCAGGGGCAGGGGGCAGGGAAACTGAAGCTTTCTTT
TRBJ2-2 TRBV27 NA 13 NA CASSLSWRGELFF TGTGCCAGCAGTTTATCGTGGAGGGGGGAGCTGTTTTTT
TRBJ2-5 TRBV11-2 NA 16 NA CASSLAGGQSRETQYF TGTGCCAGCAGCTTAGCCGGGGGACAGTCCCGGGAGACCCAGTACTTC
TRBJ2-7 TRBV28 NA 13 TRBD2 CASTSGRGYEQYF TGTGCCAGCACTAGCGGGAGAGGCTACGAGCAGTACTTC
TRBJ2-7 TRBV5-6 few 16 TRBD1 CASSLTTGTGSHEQYF TGTGCCAGCAGCTTGACTACCGGGACAGGGTCCCACGAGCAGTACTTC
TRBJ1-2 TRBV19 NA 14 TRBD1 CASGTGAVSYGYTF TGTGCCAGTGGCACAGGGGCTGTTTCCTATGGCTACACCTTC
TRBJ2-2 TRBV6-4 NA 14 TRBD1 CASRQTGGKKELFF TGTGCCAGCAGACAAACAGGGGGCAAAAAGGAGCTGTTTTTT
TRBJ1-1 TRBV5-6 NA 14 NA CASSGWGGNTEAFF TGTGCCAGCAGCGGCTGGGGGGGGAACACTGAAGCTTTCTTT
TRBJ2-7 TRBV28 NA 13 NA CASETPGSYEQYF TGTGCCAGCGAGACCCCGGGGTCCTACGAGCAGTACTTC
TRBJ2-7 TRBV7-9 NA 14 TRBD2 CASSGLAGDYEQYF TGTGCCAGCAGCGGACTAGCGGGAGACTACGAGCAGTACTTC
TRBJ2-7 TRBV2 NA 14 NA CASIFRDSTYEQYF TGTGCCAGCATTTTCCGGGACTCAACCTACGAGCAGTACTTC
TRBJ2-7 TRBV7-6 NA 18 TRBD2 CASSLAGTSGRASYEQYF TGTGCCAGCAGCTTAGCTGGGACTAGCGGGAGAGCCTCCTACGAGCAGTACTTC
TRBJ1-1 TRBV5-1 NA 14 NA CASSSPGVLTEAFF TGCGCCAGCAGCTCACCAGGGGTTCTAACTGAAGCTTTCTTT
TRBJ1-1 TRBV2 NA 15 NA CASASSGNRNTEAFF TGTGCCAGCGCCTCTTCGGGGAATCGGAACACTGAAGCTTTCTTT
TRBJ2-3 TRBV9 few 15 NA CASSVRGVGTDTQYF TGTGCCAGCAGCGTTCGAGGAGTGGGCACAGATACGCAGTATTTT
TRBJ1-2 TRBV28 NA 15 NA CASSKLRRDDYGYTF TGTGCCAGCAGTAAACTCAGGAGGGACGACTATGGCTACACCTTC
TRBJ1-2 TRBV28 NA 10 NA CASKGDGYTF TGTGCCAGCAAGGGGGATGGCTACACCTTC
TRBJ1-6 TRBV20-1 NA 11 NA CSAREGLLLHF TGCAGTGCTAGAGAAGGACTGCTCCTCCACTTT
TRBJ2-4 TRBV30 NA 13 NA CAWNQGGKNIQYF TGTGCCTGGAATCAGGGAGGCAAAAACATTCAGTACTTC
TRBJ1-2 TRBV7-8 NA 17 TRBD1 CASSLGIRGTGLSGYTF TGTGCCAGCAGCTTAGGAATTAGAGGGACAGGGTTATCTGGCTACACCTTC
TRBJ2-2 TRBV27 NA 16 TRBD1 CASKPTTGANTGELFF TGTGCCAGCAAACCCACGACAGGGGCGAACACCGGGGAGCTGTTTTTT
TRBJ1-5 TRBV28 NA 16 NA CASSFSLGQRNQPQHF TGTGCCAGCAGTTTTAGCCTAGGACAGCGCAATCAGCCCCAGCATTTT
TRBJ1-5 TRBV27 NA 12 NA CASSFPGQPQHF TGTGCCAGCAGTTTTCCGGGTCAGCCCCAGCATTTT
TRBJ1-1 TRBV2 NA 14 NA CASIGEQLNTEAFF TGTGCCAGCATCGGTGAACAGTTGAACACTGAAGCTTTCTTT
TRBJ1-3 TRBV2 NA 15 NA CASTGEGLSGNTIYF TGTGCCAGCACCGGAGAAGGCCTCTCTGGAAACACCATATATTTT
TRBJ2-7 TRBV28 NA 14 NA CASSSHREPYEQYF TGTGCCAGCAGTTCTCACAGGGAGCCCTACGAGCAGTACTTC
TRBJ2-5 TRBV5-4 NA 17 NA CASSSLEAGPGRETQYF TGTGCCAGCAGCTCCCTGGAGGCGGGTCCTGGTAGGGAGACCCAGTACTTC
TRBJ1-2 TRBV15 few 14 NA CATSRDVVVDGYTF TGTGCCACCAGCAGAGATGTAGTGGTTGATGGCTACACCTTC
TRBJ2-2 TRBV5-6 NA 17 NA CASSLIGITGSTGELFF TGTGCCAGCAGCTTGATTGGGATTACAGGGAGTACCGGGGAGCTGTTTTTT
TRBJ2-3 TRBV4-1 few 21 NA CASSQDRDFPAGTPRTDTQYF TGCGCCAGCAGCCAAGATCGAGATTTCCCAGCGGGCACCCCTCGCACAGATACGCAGTATTTT
TRBJ1-2 TRBV18 NA 14 NA CASSPSGGNYGYTF TGTGCCAGCTCACCTTCCGGGGGAAACTATGGCTACACCTTC
TRBJ1-6 TRBV7-9 NA 14 TRBD1 CASSEGQGVSPLHF TGTGCCAGCAGCGAAGGACAGGGTGTTTCACCCCTCCACTTT
TRBJ1-4 TRBV6-5 NA 14 NA CASSGTGLGEKLFF TGTGCCAGCAGTGGAACAGGGCTGGGGGAAAAACTGTTTTTT
TRBJ2-1 TRBV5-6 NA 18 TRBD2 CASSPRLMGRGPYNEQFF TGTGCCAGCAGCCCCAGGCTTATGGGGAGGGGCCCCTACAATGAGCAGTTCTTC
TRBJ2-1 TRBV29-1 few 12 NA CSAIAAHNEQFF TGCAGCGCCATAGCGGCTCACAATGAGCAGTTCTTC
TRBJ1-1 TRBV7-7 NA 13 NA CASSSGQNTEAFF TGTGCTAGCAGCTCGGGACAGAACACTGAAGCTTTCTTT
TRBJ1-5 TRBV28 NA 15 TRBD1 CASSFHSSGGQPQHF TGTGCCAGCAGTTTCCATTCCTCAGGGGGCCAGCCCCAGCATTTT
TRBJ1-1 TRBV19 NA 14 TRBD1 CASSRSGTGEEAFF TGTGCCAGTAGTAGATCCGGGACAGGGGAGGAAGCTTTCTTT
TRBJ1-4 TRBV7-9 NA 13 NA CASSLDRNEKLFF TGTGCCAGCAGCTTGGACAGAAATGAAAAACTGTTTTTT
TRBJ2-7 TRBV11-2 NA 12 NA CASSLRSGEQYF TGTGCCAGCAGCTTACGGTCTGGCGAGCAGTACTTC
TRBJ1-6 TRBV28 NA 14 TRBD1 CASRLQGGDSPLHF TGTGCCAGCAGGCTACAGGGGGGAGATTCACCCCTCCACTTT
TRBJ1-1 TRBV5-1 NA 14 NA CASSPGGGYTEAFF TGCGCCAGCAGCCCCGGGGGGGGCTACACTGAAGCTTTCTTT
TRBJ2-5 TRBV29-1 NA 12 TRBD1 CSGQTGSETQYF TGCAGCGGTCAGACAGGGAGTGAGACCCAGTACTTC
TRBJ1-4 TRBV2 NA 13 NA CASSGQGPEKLFF TGTGCCAGCAGTGGTCAGGGCCCCGAAAAACTGTTTTTT
TRBJ2-3 TRBV9 NA 16 TRBD2 CASSPRRTSGTDTQYF TGTGCCAGCAGCCCACGACGGACTAGCGGCACAGATACGCAGTATTTT